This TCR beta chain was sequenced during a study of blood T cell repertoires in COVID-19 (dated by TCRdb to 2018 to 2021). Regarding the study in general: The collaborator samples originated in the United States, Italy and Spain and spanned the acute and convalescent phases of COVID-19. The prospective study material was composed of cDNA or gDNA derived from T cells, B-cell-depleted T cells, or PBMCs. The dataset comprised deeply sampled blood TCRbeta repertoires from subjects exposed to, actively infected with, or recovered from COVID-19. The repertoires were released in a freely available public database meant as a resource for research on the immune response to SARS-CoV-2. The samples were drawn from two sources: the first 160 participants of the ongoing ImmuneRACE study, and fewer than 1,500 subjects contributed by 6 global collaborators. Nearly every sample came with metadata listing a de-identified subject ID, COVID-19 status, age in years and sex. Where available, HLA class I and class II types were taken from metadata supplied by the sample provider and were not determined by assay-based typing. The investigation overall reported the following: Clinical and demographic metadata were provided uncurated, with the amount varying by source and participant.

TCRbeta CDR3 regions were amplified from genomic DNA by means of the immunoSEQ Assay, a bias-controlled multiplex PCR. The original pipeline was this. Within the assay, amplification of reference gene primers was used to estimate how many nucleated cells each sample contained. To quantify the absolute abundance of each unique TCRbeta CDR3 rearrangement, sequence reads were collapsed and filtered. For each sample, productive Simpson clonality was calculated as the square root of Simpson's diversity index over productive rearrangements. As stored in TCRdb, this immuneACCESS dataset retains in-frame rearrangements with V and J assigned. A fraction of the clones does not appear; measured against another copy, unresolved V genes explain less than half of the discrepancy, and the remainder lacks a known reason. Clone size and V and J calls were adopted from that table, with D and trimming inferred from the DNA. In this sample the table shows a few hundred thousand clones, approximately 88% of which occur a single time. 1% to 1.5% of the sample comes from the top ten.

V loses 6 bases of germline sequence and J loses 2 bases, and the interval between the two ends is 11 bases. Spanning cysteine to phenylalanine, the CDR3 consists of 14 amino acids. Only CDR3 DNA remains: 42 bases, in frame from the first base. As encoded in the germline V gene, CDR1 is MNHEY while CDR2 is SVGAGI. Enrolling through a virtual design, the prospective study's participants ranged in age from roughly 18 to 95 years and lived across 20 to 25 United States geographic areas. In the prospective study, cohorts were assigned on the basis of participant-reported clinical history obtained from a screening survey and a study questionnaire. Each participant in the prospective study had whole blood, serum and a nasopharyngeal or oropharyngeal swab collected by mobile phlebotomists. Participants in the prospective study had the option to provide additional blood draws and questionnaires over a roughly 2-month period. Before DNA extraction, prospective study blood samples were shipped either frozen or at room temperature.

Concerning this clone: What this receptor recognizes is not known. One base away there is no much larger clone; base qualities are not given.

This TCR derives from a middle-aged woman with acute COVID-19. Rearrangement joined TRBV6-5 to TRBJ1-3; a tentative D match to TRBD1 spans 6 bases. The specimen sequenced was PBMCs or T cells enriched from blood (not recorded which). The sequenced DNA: TGTGCCAGCAGCCAACCAGGGGCTGGAAACACCATATATTTT. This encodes CASSQPGAGNTIYF.